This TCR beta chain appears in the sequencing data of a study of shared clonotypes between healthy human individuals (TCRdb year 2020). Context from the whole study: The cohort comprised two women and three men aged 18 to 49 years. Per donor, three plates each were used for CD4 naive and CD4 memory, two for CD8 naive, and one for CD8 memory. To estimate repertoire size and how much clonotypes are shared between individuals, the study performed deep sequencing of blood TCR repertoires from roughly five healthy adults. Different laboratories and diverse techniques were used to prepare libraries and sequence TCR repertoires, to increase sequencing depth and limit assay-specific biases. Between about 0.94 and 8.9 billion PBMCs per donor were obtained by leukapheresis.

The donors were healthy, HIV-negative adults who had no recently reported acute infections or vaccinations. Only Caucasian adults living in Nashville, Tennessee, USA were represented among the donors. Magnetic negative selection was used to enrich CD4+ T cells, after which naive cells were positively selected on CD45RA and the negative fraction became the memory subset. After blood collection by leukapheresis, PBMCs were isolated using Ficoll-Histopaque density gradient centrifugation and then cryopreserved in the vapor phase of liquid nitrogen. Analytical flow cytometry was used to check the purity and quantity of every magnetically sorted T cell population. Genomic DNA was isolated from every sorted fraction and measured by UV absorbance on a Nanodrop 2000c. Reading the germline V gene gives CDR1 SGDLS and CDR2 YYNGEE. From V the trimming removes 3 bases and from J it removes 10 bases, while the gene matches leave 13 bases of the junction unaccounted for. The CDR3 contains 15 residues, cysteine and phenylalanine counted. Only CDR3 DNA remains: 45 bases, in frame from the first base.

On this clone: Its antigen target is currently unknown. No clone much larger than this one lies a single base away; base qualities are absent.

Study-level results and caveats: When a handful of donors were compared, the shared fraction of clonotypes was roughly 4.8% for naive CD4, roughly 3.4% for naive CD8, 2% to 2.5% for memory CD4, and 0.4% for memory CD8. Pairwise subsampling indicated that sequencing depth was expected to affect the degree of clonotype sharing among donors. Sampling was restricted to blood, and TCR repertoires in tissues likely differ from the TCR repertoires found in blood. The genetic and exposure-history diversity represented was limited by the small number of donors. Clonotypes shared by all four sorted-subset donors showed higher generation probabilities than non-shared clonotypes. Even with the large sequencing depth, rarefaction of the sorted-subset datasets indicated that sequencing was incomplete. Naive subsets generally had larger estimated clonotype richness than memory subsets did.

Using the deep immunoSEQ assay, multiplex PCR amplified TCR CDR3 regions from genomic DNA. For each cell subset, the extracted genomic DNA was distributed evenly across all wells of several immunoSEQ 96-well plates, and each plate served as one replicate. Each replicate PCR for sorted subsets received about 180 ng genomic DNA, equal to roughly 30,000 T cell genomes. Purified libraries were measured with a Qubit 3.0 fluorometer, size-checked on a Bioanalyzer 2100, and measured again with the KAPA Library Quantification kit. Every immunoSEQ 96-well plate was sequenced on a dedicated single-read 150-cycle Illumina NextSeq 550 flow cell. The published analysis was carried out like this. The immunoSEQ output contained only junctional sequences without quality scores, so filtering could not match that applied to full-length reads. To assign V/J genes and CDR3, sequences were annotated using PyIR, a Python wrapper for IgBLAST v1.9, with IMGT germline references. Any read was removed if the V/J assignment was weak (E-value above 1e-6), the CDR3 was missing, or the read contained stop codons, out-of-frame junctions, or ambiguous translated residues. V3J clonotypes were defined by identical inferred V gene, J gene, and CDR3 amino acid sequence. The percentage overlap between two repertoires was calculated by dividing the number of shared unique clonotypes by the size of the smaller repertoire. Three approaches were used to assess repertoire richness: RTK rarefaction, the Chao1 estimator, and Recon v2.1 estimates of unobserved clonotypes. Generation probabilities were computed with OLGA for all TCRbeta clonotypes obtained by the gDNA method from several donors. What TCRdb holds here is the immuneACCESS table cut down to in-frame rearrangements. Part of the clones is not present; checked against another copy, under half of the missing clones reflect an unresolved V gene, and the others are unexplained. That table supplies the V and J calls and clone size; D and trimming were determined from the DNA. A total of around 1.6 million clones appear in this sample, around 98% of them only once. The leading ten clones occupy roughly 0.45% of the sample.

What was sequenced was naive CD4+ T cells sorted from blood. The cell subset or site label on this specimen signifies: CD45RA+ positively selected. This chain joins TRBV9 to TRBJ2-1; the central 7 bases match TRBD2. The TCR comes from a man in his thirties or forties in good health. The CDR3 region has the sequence CASSDRDYGWGEQFF. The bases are TGTGCCAGCAGCGACCGGGACTATGGCTGGGGGGAGCAGTTCTTC. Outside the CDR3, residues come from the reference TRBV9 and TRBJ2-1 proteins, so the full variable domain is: DSGVTQTPKHLITATGQRVTLRCSPRSGDLSVYWYQQSLDQGLQFLIQYYNGEERAKGNILERFSAQQFPDLHSELNLSSLELGDSALYFCASSDRDYGWGEQFFGPGTRLTVL.